This T cell receptor beta chain was documented in a study of neoadjuvant anti-PD-1 for oral cavity cancer. For the study at large: Around day 43, patients without progression received a fourth nivolumab dose before surgery.

Only in-frame clones appear in the TCRdb table, and some are missing; sequencing was by immunoSEQ multiplex PCR. The sample lists 20,000 to 25,000 clones, 40% to 50% seen once, with almost 40% in the top ten. The CDR3 extends over 18 amino acids. Germline V gives CDR1 SGHRS, CDR2 YFSETQ. Trimming left V 4 bases short and J 0 bases short, with 20 bases between. Time point indicated: after neoadjuvant nivolumab, at surgical resection. Patients were newly diagnosed with stage II-IVA oral cavity squamous cell carcinoma without prior systemic or radiation treatment. This TCR came from a person between 40 and 85 years old with oral cavity squamous cell carcinoma. This chain connects TRBV5-1 to TRBJ1-5; D not certain. The material sequenced was tumor tissue, taken after nivolumab (anti-PD-1) treatment. The CDR3 bases are TGCGCCAGCAGCCCACCTTGGCCGGGAGACTATAGCAATCAGCCCCAGCATTTT. Its translation is CASSPPWPGDYSNQPQHF.